Below, 10 T cell receptor beta chains from the same sample are listed, as sequenced in a study of T-cell reconstitution after alpha-beta-depleted transplantation in children. The TCRbeta library was prepared with unique molecular identifiers. TCRdb reanalysed the PCR reads using MiXCR and keeps one entry per CDR3 protein. The profile shows 640,000 or so distinct CDR3 sequences, about 15% of them singletons. The sample in question was PBMCs from the stem cell graft donor, obtained from the stem cell graft. The receptors derive from a human donor who donated a stem cell graft to a child with acute myeloid leukemia.

This clonotype appeared many times. J is TRBJ2-2 and V is TRBV24-1; D uncertain. V lost 6 bases to trimming and J lost 7 bases, with 20 bases between them. CDR1 and CDR2 (germline): KGHDR, SFDVKD. CDR3 size: 16 residues. This CDR3 is CATSTNRPAVVGELFF. For the CDR3, the DNA is TGTGCCACCAGTACTAACCGCCCGGCCGTCGTCGGGGAGCTGTTTTTT.

This chain links TRBV12-3 or TRBV12-4 with TRBJ1-2, with a possible D match to TRBD1 (5 bases). The length of the CDR3 is 16 residues. Trimming removed 0 bases from V and 13 bases from J, with 24 bases in between. The CDR3 DNA sequence: TGTGCCAGCAGTTTAGCCCGAATCCACACTGACGGGGCTGGCACCTTC. This codes for CASSLARIHTDGAGTF.

This clonotype was recorded many times. The chain uses TRBV10-3 and TRBJ1-5; 9 nucleotides align to TRBD1. Per the germline V gene, CDR1 is ENHRY and CDR2 is SYGVKD. This CDR3 is 14 amino acids long. V trimming: 6 bases; J trimming: 3 bases; junction bases outside the gene matches: 3. The CDR3: CAIRDRGHNQPQHF. CDR3 nucleotide sequence: TGTGCCATCAGGGACAGGGGTCACAATCAGCCCCAGCATTTT.

The table lists this clonotype with a few counts. The V and J genes are TRBV6-9 and TRBJ2-1; D not certain. The germline V gene encodes CDR1 MNHGY and CDR2 SVAAGI. V was pared by 2 bases and J by 5 bases, with 13 bases between. This CDR3 has 15 amino acids. The CDR3 sequence: CASSYKRTVDNEQFF. CDR3 sequence (DNA): TGTGCCAGCAGTTATAAAAGGACCGTTGACAATGAGCAGTTCTTC.

This clonotype has only a few counts. The junction departs from germline at one end; a sequencing error may be responsible. This chain links TRBV7-9 with TRBJ1-2; no clear D. This CDR3 comprises 12 residues. Germline V gives CDR1 SEHNR, CDR2 FQNEAQ (reference sequence). The CDR3: CASSFSDGEYFF. CDR3 in DNA: TGTGCCAGCAGCTTTTCGGACGGGGAATACTTCTTC.

V gene TRBV27 combines with J gene TRBJ2-7; 7 bases match TRBD1. The trim removed 0 bases at V and 4 bases at J, leaving 6 bases unmatched. The CDR3 extends over 15 amino acids. Germline values: CDR1 MNHEY, CDR2 SMNVEV (reference sequence). The CDR3 DNA reads as TGTGCCAGCAGTTTATCGAAGGCAGGGGGATACGAGCAGTACGTC. This encodes CASSLSKAGGYEQYV.

The table lists this clonotype with a few counts. For the CDR3, the DNA is TGCAGTGCTACGGACCCGAACACCGGGGAGCTGTTTTTT. It is translated as CSATDPNTGELFF. This sequence joins TRBV20-1 and TRBJ2-2; D call uncertain. CDR3 size: 13 residues. V lost 4 bases and J 0 bases, leaving 6 bases between the germline ends. CDR1 and CDR2 from the germline V gene are DFQATT and SNEGSKA (reference sequence).

The chain has TRBV24-1 and TRBJ2-5, with 10 bases aligning to TRBD1. V lost 4 bases and J lost 5; bases outside the gene matches: 9. CDR1 and CDR2 (germline): KGHDR, SFDVKD. The CDR3 sequence is 16 residues long. The CDR3, as DNA: TGTGCCACCAGTGACCGTCGACAGGGGGCTGGGGAGACCCAGTACTTC. Translation: CATSDRRQGAGETQYF.

This clonotype came up a few times. The chain combines TRBV5-6 with TRBJ2-7, with TRBD2 identical over 12 bases. Germline V gives CDR1 SGHDT, CDR2 YYEEEE. The CDR3 covers 17 residues. J lost 3 bases, V lost 4 bases, and 11 bases had no gene match. CDR3 in DNA: TGTGCCAGCAGCCGCCAGTTACTAGCGGGGGGCCGCTACGAGCAGTACTTC. Translating it yields CASSRQLLAGGRYEQYF.

The sample holds a few counts of this clonotype. V is TRBV9 and J is TRBJ1-2, with TRBD1 as a possible D gene (5 bases). CDR3 length equals 16 residues. CDR1 and CDR2 from the germline V gene are SGDLS and YYNGEE. With 0 bases removed from V and 3 bases from J, the gap between germline ends came to 15 bases. CDR3 DNA: TGTGCCAGCAGCGTAGCAGAGGTCAGAGGGGACTATGGCTACACCTTC. Its protein is CASSVAEVRGDYGYTF.